This entry concerns a single T cell receptor beta chain. This specimen includes other DNA sequences encoding the same CDR3. The CDR3 spans 14 residues. CDR1 and CDR2 from the germline V gene are SGHAT and FQNNGV. Trimming pared 1 base from V and 4 bases from J, leaving 10 bases between. CD45RO-negative CD8 cells positively selected for CCR7 made up the naive population, which excluded terminally differentiated effector memory CD45RA+ cells. The donor population consisted of healthy HIV-negative adults with no recent acute infections or vaccinations. Each sample came from a Caucasian adult donor living in Nashville, Tennessee. The data originate from a study of shared clonotypes between healthy human individuals. Libraries were prepared by immunoSEQ multiplex PCR; TCRdb keeps only in-frame clonotypes and omits some of them. The data contain millions of clones, about 95% of them singletons.

Source material: naive CD8+ T cells sorted from blood. The chain couples TRBV11-2 to TRBJ2-5; D might be TRBD2 (6 bases). This receptor was taken from a man between 18 and 29 years old in good health. This CDR3 is CASSLVGGPETQYF. The CDR3 coding sequence is TGTGCCAGCAGCTTAGTGGGGGGTCCAGAGACCCAGTACTTC.